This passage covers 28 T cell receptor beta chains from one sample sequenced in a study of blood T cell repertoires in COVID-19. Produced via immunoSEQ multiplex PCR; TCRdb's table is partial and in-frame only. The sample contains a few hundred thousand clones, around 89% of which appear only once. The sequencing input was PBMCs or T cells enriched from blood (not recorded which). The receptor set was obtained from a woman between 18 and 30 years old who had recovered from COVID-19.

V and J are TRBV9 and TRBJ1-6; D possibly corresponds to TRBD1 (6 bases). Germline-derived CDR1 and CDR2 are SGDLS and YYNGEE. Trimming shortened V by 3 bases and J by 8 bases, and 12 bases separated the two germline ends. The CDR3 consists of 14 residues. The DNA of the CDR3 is TGTGCCAGCAGCGCTACAGGGAGGGATTCACCCCTCCACTTT. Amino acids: CASSATGRDSPLHF.

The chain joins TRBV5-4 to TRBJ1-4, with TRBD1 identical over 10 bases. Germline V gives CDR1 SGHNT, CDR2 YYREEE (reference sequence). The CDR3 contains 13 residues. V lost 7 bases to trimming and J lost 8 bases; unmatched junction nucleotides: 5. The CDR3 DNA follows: TGTGCCAGCCAAGGGACAGGGGAAGAAAAACTGTTTTTT. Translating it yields CASQGTGEEKLFF. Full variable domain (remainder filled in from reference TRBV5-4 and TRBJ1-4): ETGVTQSPTHLIKTRGQQVTLRCSSQSGHNTVSWYQQALGQGPQFIFQYYREEENGRGNFPPRFSGLQFPNYSSELNVNALELDDSALYLCASQGTGEEKLFFGSGTQLSVL.

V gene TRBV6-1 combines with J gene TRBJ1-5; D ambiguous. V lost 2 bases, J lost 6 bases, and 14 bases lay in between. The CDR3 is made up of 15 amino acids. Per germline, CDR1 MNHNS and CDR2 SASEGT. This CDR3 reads CASSEFSVASQPQHF. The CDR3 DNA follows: TGTGCCAGCAGTGAATTTTCGGTTGCGAGTCAGCCCCAGCATTTT.

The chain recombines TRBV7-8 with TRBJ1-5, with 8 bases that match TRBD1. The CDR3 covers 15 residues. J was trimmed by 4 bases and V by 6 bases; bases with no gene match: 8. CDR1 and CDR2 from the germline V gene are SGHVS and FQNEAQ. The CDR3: CASRKTGGGNQPQHF. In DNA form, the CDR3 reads TGTGCCAGCAGAAAAACAGGGGGGGGAAATCAGCCCCAGCATTTT. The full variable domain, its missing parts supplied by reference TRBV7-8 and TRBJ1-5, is GAGVSQSPRYKVAKRGQDVALRCDPISGHVSLFWYQQALGQGPEFLTYFQNEAQLDKSGLPSDRFFAERPEGSVSTLKIQRTQQEDSAVYLCASRKTGGGNQPQHFGDGTRLSIL.

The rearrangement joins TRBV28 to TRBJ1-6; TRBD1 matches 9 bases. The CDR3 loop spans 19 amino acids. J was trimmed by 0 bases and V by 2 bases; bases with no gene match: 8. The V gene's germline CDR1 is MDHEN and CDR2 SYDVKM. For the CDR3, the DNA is TGTGCCAGCAGTTTACCCGGACAGGGGACGAGCTCCTATAATTCACCCCTCCACTTT. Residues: CASSLPGQGTSSYNSPLHF.

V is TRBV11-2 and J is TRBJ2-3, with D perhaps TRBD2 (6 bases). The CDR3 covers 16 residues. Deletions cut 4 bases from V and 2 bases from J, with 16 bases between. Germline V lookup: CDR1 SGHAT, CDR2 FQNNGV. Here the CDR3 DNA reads TGTGCCAGCAGCTGGGACTTCCCACTCTCCACAGATACGCAGTATTTT. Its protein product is CASSWDFPLSTDTQYF.

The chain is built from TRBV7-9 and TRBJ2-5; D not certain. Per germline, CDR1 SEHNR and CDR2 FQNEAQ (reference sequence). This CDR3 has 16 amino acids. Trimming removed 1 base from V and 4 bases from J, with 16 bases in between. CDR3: CASSLEPLRDRETQYF. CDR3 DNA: TGTGCCAGCAGCTTAGAGCCCCTCCGCGATCGAGAGACCCAGTACTTC.

CDR3: CASSIGLGRGTEAFF. The CDR3 DNA sequence: TGTGCCAGCAGCATCGGTCTCGGCAGGGGCACTGAAGCTTTCTTT. The gene calls are TRBV2 and TRBJ1-1; tentative D call: TRBD1 (6 bases). Germline CDR1 and CDR2: SNHLY and FYNNEI. Deletions cut 6 bases from V and 4 bases from J, with 18 bases between. This CDR3 is built from 15 residues.

CDR3 DNA: TGTGCCAGCAGGTACCGGGACAGGGAATCCTACGAGCAGTACTTC. Translating it yields CASRYRDRESYEQYF. The gene calls are TRBV6-5 and TRBJ2-7; the match to TRBD1 covers 9 bases. The CDR3 runs to 15 residues. V lost 6 bases to trimming and J lost 1 base; unmatched junction nucleotides: 7. Germline V gene sequence: CDR1 MNHEY, CDR2 SVGAGI.

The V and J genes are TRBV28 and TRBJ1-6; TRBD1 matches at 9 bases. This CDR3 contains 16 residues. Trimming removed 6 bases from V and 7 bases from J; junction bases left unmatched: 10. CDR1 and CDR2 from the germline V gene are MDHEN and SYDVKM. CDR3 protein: CASSSRIGTGNSPLHF. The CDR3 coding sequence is TGTGCCAGCAGCTCACGAATCGGGACAGGGAATTCACCCCTCCACTTT.

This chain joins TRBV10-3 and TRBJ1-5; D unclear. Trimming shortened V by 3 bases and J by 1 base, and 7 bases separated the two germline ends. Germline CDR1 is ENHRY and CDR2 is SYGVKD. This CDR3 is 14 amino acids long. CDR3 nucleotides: TGTGCCATCAGTGAACTAGGGAGCAATCAGCCCCAGCATTTT. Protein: CAISELGSNQPQHF.

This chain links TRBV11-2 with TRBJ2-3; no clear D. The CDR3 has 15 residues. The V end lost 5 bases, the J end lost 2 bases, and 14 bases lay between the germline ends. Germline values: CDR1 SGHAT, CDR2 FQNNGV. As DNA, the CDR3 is TGTGCCAGCAGCCCACCGGCAGGTCTCACAGATACGCAGTATTTT. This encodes CASSPPAGLTDTQYF.

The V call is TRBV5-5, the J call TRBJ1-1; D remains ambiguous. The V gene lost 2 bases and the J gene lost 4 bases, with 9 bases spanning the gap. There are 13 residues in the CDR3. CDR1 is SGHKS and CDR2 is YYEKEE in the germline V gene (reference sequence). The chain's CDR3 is CASSFGVITEAFF. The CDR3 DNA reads TGTGCCAGCAGCTTCGGGGTTATCACTGAAGCTTTCTTT. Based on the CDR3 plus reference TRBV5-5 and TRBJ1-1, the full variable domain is DAGVTQSPTHLIKTRGQQVTLRCSPISGHKSVSWYQQVLGQGPQFIFQYYEKEERGRGNFPDRFSARQFPNYSSELNVNALLLGDSALYLCASSFGVITEAFFGQGTRLTVV.

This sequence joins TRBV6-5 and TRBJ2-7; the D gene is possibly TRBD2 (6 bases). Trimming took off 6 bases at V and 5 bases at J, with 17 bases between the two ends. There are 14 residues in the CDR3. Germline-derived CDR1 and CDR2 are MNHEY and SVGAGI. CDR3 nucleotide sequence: TGTGCCAGCAGCAAAACGGAGGGGATCAACGAGCAGTACTTC. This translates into CASSKTEGINEQYF.

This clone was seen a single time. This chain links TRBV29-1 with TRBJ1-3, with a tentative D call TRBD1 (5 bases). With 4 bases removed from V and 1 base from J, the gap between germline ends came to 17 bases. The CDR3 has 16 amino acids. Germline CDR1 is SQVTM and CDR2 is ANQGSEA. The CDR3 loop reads CSVVLSRVGSGNTIYF. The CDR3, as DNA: TGCAGCGTTGTTCTATCCAGGGTTGGGTCTGGAAACACCATATATTTT.

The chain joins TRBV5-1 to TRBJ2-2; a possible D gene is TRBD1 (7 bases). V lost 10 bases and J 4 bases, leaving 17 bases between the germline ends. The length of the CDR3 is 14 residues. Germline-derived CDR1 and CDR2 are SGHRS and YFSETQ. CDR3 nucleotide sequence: TGCGCCTACTCCAGGGGGGATAGCACCGGGGAGCTGTTTTTT. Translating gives CAYSRGDSTGELFF.

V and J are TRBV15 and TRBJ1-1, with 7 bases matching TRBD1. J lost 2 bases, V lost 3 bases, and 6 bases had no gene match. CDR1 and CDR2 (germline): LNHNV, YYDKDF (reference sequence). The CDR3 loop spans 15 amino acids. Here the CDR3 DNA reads TGTGCCACCAGCAGGACAGGGCTCGGAAACACTGAAGCTTTCTTT. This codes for CATSRTGLGNTEAFF.

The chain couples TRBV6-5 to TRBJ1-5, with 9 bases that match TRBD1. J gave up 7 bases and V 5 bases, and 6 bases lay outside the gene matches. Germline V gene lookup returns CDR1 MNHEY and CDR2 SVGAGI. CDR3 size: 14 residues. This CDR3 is CASSRDRAGQPQHF. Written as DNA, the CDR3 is TGTGCCAGCAGTAGGGACAGGGCAGGGCAGCCCCAGCATTTT.

This CDR3 is CASPKGATGGRDGYTF. CDR3 bases: TGTGCCAGCCCTAAAGGGGCGACAGGGGGCAGAGATGGCTACACCTTC. The chain links TRBV21-1 to TRBJ1-2; TRBD1 is the table's D call, not checked against the DNA. TRBV21-1 is classified as a pseudogene. This CDR3 has 16 amino acids.

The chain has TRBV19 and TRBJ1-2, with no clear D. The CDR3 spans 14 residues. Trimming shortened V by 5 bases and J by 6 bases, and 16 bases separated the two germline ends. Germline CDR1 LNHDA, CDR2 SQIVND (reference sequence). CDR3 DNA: TGTGCCAGTAGTGGCCCCGGGTCCCTTCATGGCTACACCTTC. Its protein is CASSGPGSLHGYTF.

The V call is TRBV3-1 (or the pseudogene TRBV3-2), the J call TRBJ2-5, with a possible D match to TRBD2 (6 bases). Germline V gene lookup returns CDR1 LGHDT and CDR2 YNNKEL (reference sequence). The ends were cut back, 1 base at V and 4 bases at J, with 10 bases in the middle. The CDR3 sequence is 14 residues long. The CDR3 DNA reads TGTGCCAGCAGCCAAGGGGCGGGGACAGAGACCCAGTACTTC. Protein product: CASSQGAGTETQYF.

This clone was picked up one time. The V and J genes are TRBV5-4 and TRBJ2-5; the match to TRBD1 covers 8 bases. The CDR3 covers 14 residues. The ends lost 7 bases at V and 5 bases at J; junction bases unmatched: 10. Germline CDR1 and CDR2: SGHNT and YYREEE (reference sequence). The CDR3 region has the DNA TGTGCCAGCGGCCGGACAGGGAATGGGGAGACCCAGTACTTC. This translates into CASGRTGNGETQYF.

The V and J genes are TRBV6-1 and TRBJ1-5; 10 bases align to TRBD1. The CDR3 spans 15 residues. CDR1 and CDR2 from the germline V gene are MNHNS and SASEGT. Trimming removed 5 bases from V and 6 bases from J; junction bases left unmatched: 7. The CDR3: CASSPGTGETQPQHF. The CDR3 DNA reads TGTGCCAGCAGTCCGGGGACAGGGGAGACTCAGCCCCAGCATTTT.

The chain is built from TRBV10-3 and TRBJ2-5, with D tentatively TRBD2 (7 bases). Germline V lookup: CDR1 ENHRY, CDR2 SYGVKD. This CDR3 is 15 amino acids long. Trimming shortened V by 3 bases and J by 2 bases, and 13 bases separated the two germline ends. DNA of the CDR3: TGTGCCATCAGTGACACGCGGGGGCGACAAGAGACCCAGTACTTC. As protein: CAISDTRGRQETQYF.

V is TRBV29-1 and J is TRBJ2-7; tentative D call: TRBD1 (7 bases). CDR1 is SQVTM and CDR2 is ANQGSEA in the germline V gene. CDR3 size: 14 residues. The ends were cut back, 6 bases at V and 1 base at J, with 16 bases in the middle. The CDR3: CSVAQGGQSYEQYF. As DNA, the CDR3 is TGCAGCGTCGCTCAGGGGGGACAATCCTACGAGCAGTACTTC.

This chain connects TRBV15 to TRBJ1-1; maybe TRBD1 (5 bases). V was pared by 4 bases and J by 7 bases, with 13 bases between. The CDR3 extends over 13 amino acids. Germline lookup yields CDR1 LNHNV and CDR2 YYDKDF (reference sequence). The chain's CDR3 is CATSIRQGGEAFF. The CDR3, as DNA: TGTGCCACCAGCATTCGGCAGGGTGGTGAAGCTTTCTTT. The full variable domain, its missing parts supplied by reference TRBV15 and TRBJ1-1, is DAMVIQNPRYQVTQFGKPVTLSCSQTLNHNVMYWYQQKSSQAPKLLFHYYDKDFNNEADTPDNFQSRRPNTSFCFLDIRSPGLGDTAMYLCATSIRQGGEAFFGQGTRLTVV.

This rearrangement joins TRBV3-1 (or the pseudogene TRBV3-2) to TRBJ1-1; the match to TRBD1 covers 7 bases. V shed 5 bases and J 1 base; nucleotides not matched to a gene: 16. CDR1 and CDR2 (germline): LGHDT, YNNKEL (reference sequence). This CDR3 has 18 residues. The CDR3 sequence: CASSSNTLGQPSNTEAFF. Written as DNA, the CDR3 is TGTGCCAGCAGCTCGAATACTTTGGGACAGCCATCGAACACTGAAGCTTTCTTT.

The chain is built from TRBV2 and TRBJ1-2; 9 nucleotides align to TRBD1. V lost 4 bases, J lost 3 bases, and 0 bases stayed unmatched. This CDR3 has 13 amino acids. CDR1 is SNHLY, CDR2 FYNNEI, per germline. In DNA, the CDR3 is TGTGCCAGCAGTGGGACAGGGGACTATGGCTACACCTTC. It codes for CASSGTGDYGYTF.